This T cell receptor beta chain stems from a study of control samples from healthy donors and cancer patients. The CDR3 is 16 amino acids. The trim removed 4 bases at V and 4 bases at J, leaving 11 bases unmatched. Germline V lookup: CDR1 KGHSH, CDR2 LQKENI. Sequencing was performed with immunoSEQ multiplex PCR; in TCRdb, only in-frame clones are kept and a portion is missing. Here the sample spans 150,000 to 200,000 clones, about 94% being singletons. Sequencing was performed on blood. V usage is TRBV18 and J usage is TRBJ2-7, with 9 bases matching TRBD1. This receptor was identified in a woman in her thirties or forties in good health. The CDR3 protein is CASSRRTGDLPYEQYF. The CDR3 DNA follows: TGTGCCAGCTCACGTAGGACAGGGGACCTCCCATACGAGCAGTACTTC. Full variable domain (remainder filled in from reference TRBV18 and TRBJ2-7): NAGVMQNPRHLVRRRGQEARLRCSPMKGHSHVYWYRQLPEEGLKFMVYLQKENIIDESGMPKERFSAEFPKEGPSILRIQQVVRGDSAAYFCASSRRTGDLPYEQYFGPGTRLTVT.